These T cell receptor beta chains were read from a single sample in a study of shared clonotypes between healthy human individuals. Here immunoSEQ multiplex PCR was the method, and the copy in TCRdb shows in-frame clones only, minus some. The data show millions of clones, about 92% seen once. Sequences were obtained from naive CD4+ T cells sorted from blood. These receptors were obtained from a man between 18 and 29 years old in good health. Both conserved end residues are part of each CDR3. A D gene is named only where the DNA matches it firmly. Clone size, where shown, is once, few, many, or a class for clones that have expanded.

v_gene	d_gene	len	j_gene	abundance	CDR3nt	CDR3aa
TRBV5-1	TRBD1	16	TRBJ1-1	-	TGCGCCAGCAGCTTGGTGCGAAACAGGGGAAACACTGAAGCTTTCTTT	CASSLVRNRGNTEAFF
TRBV9	-	13	TRBJ1-2	-	TGTGCCAGCAGCGTAAACAGGTCAGACGGCTACACCTTC	CASSVNRSDGYTF
TRBV25-1	TRBD1	14	TRBJ2-7	-	TGTGCCAGCAGTGCGTTCACCGGGACAGGGTTTCAGTACTTC	CASSAFTGTGFQYF
TRBV28	-	12	TRBJ1-2	-	TGTGCCAGCAGTATGACAGGTTTTGGCTACACCTTC	CASSMTGFGYTF
TRBV7-9	-	18	TRBJ1-3	once	TGTGCCAGCAGCTTACAGTTTGAGGGGGAATACTCTGGAAACACCATATATTTT	CASSLQFEGEYSGNTIYF
TRBV7-8	-	14	TRBJ1-2	-	TGTGCCAGCAGCTTAGCGATGCAGGGGTCTGGCTACACCTTC	CASSLAMQGSGYTF
TRBV29-1	-	12	TRBJ1-1	-	TGCAGCGTTGAGATGGGTGGCACTGAAGCTTTCTTT	CSVEMGGTEAFF
TRBV7-9	TRBD1	14	TRBJ1-2	-	TGTGCCAGCAGCTCCACGACAGGGGCTATTGGCTACACCTTC	CASSSTTGAIGYTF
TRBV7-9	TRBD1	13	TRBJ2-7	-	TGTGCCAGCAGCACAGGACAGGGCTACGAGCAGTACTTC	CASSTGQGYEQYF
TRBV19	-	13	TRBJ1-1	-	TGTGCCAGTAGTATGCCAGGGCTCCCTGAAGCTTTCTTT	CASSMPGLPEAFF
TRBV5-6	-	16	TRBJ2-3	-	TGTGCCAGCAGTTTCGACTTTAAAACTAGCACAGATACGCAGTATTTT	CASSFDFKTSTDTQYF
TRBV9	-	13	TRBJ2-7	-	TGTGCCAGCAGCGTAGGTCTTTCTGGCGAGCAGTACTTC	CASSVGLSGEQYF
TRBV30	-	13	TRBJ2-7	once	TGTGCCTGGAGTAGAGGTACGGGCTACGAGCAGTACTTC	CAWSRGTGYEQYF
TRBV30	TRBD1	15	TRBJ2-7	-	TGTGCCTGGAGCCTCCTGGGGACAGGGCCCTACGAGCAGTACTTC	CAWSLLGTGPYEQYF
TRBV5-1	-	14	TRBJ2-5	-	TGCGCCAGCAGCTTCGGATGGTCAGGAGAGACCCAGTACTTC	CASSFGWSGETQYF
TRBV2	-	11	TRBJ1-4	once	TGTGCCAGCAGCGCCCTGGAAGGGCTGTTTTTT	CASSALEGLFF
TRBV16	-	14	TRBJ2-7	-	TGTGCCAGCAGCCACCCAGCCGGAGAGTCCGAGCAGTACTTC	CASSHPAGESEQYF
TRBV5-1	-	14	TRBJ2-5	-	TGCGCCAGCAGCTTGGGGACCCCTCGGGAGACCCAGTACTTC	CASSLGTPRETQYF
TRBV10-3	TRBD2	15	TRBJ2-1	-	TGTGCCATCAGGGAAACTAGCGGGGGGGACAATGAGCAGTTCTTC	CAIRETSGGDNEQFF
TRBV5-1	-	15	TRBJ2-2	-	TGCGCCAGCAGCTCGGTCCTGGGGATCCCCGGGGAGCTGTTTTTT	CASSSVLGIPGELFF
TRBV7-2	-	15	TRBJ1-4	-	TGTGCCAGCAGGGGCAGGGGTGGGGTTACGGAAAAACTGTTTTTT	CASRGRGGVTEKLFF
TRBV7-2	-	15	TRBJ2-1	-	TGTGCCAGCAGCTTATATGACGGCAGGTACAATGAGCAGTTCTTC	CASSLYDGRYNEQFF
TRBV6-5	-	13	TRBJ1-5	few	TGTGCCAGCAGTCAAACAGGGAATCAGCCCCAGCATTTT	CASSQTGNQPQHF
TRBV4-1	-	16	TRBJ1-6	-	TGCGCCAGCAGCCCGGAACCGGGACCAACCAATTCACCCCTCCACTTT	CASSPEPGPTNSPLHF
TRBV12-5	TRBD2	18	TRBJ2-7	-	TGTGCTAGTGGTTTGGAGCAGTGGACTAGCGGGGGTACCTACGAGCAGTACTTC	CASGLEQWTSGGTYEQYF
TRBV5-4	-	15	TRBJ2-7	-	TGTGCCAGCAGCCCGGCCCCCGGGGAACGCTACGAGCAGTACTTC	CASSPAPGERYEQYF
TRBV5-5	-	14	TRBJ1-1	-	TGTGCCAGCAGCTTTTCACAGGGTTACACTGAAGCTTTCTTT	CASSFSQGYTEAFF
TRBV18	-	14	TRBJ1-1	-	TGTGCCAGCTCCCGGGCAGGGGATTCGCAGGAAGCTTTCTTT	CASSRAGDSQEAFF
TRBV30	TRBD1	13	TRBJ1-5	few	TGTGCCTGGAAAACCCAGGGGGGGCAGCCCCAGCATTTT	CAWKTQGGQPQHF
TRBV11-2	TRBD2	15	TRBJ2-3	-	TGTGCCAGCAGCGAAACGGGGGGTCGGACAGATACGCAGTATTTT	CASSETGGRTDTQYF
TRBV4-2	-	15	TRBJ1-4	-	TGTGCCAGCAGCCAAGATACTGGACAGAGGGAAAAACTGTTTTTT	CASSQDTGQREKLFF
TRBV30	-	13	TRBJ2-7	-	TGTGCCTGGAGGGGTAGCTCAGCCTACGAGCAGTACTTC	CAWRGSSAYEQYF
TRBV4-1	-	15	TRBJ2-7	-	TGCGCCAGCAGCCAAGAAGAACACCCCGAGTACGAGCAGTACTTC	CASSQEEHPEYEQYF
TRBV15	-	13	TRBJ1-1	-	TGTGCCACCAGCAGAGGACAGGAAGATGAAGCTTTCTTT	CATSRGQEDEAFF
TRBV7-2	-	15	TRBJ2-7	-	TGTGCCAGCAGCTTACGAGGAGGGAGCTCCTACGAGCAGTACTTC	CASSLRGGSSYEQYF
TRBV30	-	13	TRBJ1-1	few	TGTGCCTGGAGTGGGCAGATAGACACTGAAGCTTTCTTT	CAWSGQIDTEAFF
TRBV6-1	-	12	TRBJ2-3	once	TGTGCCAGCCGTACGAGCACAGATACGCAGTATTTT	CASRTSTDTQYF
TRBV18	TRBD2	15	TRBJ2-5	once	TGTGCCAGCTCACCTCTAGCGGGAGCCCAAGAGACCCAGTACTTC	CASSPLAGAQETQYF
TRBV28	-	14	TRBJ1-4	-	TGTGCCAGCAGTGAATTTGCAACTAATGAAAAACTGTTTTTT	CASSEFATNEKLFF
TRBV18	TRBD2	13	TRBJ2-1	-	TGTGCCAGCTCACCGACTAGCGGGCCGCAGCAGTTCTTC	CASSPTSGPQQFF
TRBV7-9	-	14	TRBJ1-2	-	TGTGCCAGCAGCTTCCCCCTCCTAGACTATGGCTACACCTTC	CASSFPLLDYGYTF
TRBV9	-	15	TRBJ2-7	-	TGTGCCAGCAGCCCGGGGCGGAGCCCCAGCTACGAGCAGTACTTC	CASSPGRSPSYEQYF
TRBV12-5	-	13	TRBJ2-2	-	TGTGCTAGTGGACGAACGAACACCGGGGAGCTGTTTTTT	CASGRTNTGELFF
TRBV21-1	-	18	TRBJ2-6	-	TGTGCCAGCAGCAAAGAGGGTTTCTTTCAATCTGGGGCCAACGTCCTGACTTTC	CASSKEGFFQSGANVLTF
TRBV5-4	TRBD1	13	TRBJ2-7	-	TGTGCCAGCAGCGAGGACAGGGCTGGCGAGCAGTACTTC	CASSEDRAGEQYF
TRBV10-3	-	16	TRBJ1-5	-	TGTGCCATCAGTGAGTCGAAGGCACAGTTCAATCAGCCCCAGCATTTT	CAISESKAQFNQPQHF
TRBV27	-	17	TRBJ1-4	-	TGTGCCAGCAGTTTATCGTGGGGGCTTGCAACTAATGAAAAACTGTTTTTT	CASSLSWGLATNEKLFF
TRBV18	TRBD1	17	TRBJ2-1	-	TGTGCCAGCTCACCCCTCCTGGGACAGATGTCCTACAATGAGCAGTTCTTC	CASSPLLGQMSYNEQFF
TRBV7-8	TRBD2	16	TRBJ2-7	-	TGTGCCAGCGGGTTAACTAGCGGGGGTCCATTGAGAGAGCAGTACTTC	CASGLTSGGPLREQYF
TRBV30	-	14	TRBJ1-5	few	TGTGCCTGGAGCCCTGGGGGAGGGCCTCAGCCCCAGCATTTT	CAWSPGGGPQPQHF
TRBV28	TRBD1	15	TRBJ1-2	-	TGTGCCAGCAGGGCCGAGGGGGCAGGGAATTATGGCTACACCTTC	CASRAEGAGNYGYTF
TRBV7-2	-	16	TRBJ1-5	-	TGTGCCAGCAGCTTAGCTCCACCGAATAGCAATCAGCCCCAGCATTTT	CASSLAPPNSNQPQHF
TRBV5-1	-	13	TRBJ2-7	once	TGCGCCAGCGGTCGGGACTTCTCCTACGAGCAGTACTTC	CASGRDFSYEQYF